A single TCR beta chain is shown here with its context. Its antigen is as yet unknown. The germline gives CDR1 MNHNY, CDR2 SVGAGI (reference sequence). This CDR3 is built from 13 residues. Multiplex touch-down PCR amplified TRB using TRB-A and TRB-B pools in one tube. From the multiplex PCR reads, TCRdb lists one entry per CDR3 protein and no DNA. The repertoire table contains roughly 6,500 distinct CDR3 sequences. The record originates from a study of T cell clusters in autoimmune cytopenias. General study points: No experiment has yet validated the function of the T cell clusters defined in silico.

Some 40,000 genome equivalents of blood DNA were amplified for TRB. The same data also contributed to another study, on T cell repertoires in aging, cancer and after chemotherapy.

The TCR sequence derives from a human donor in good health. The sample taken for sequencing was peripheral blood. This rearrangement joins TRBV6-6 to TRBJ2-2; TCRdb selects TRBD1, and the lack of DNA leaves this call unchecked. This CDR3 reads CASSPGATGELFF.